Below, 18 T cell receptor beta chains from the same sample are listed, as sequenced in a study of shared clonotypes between healthy human individuals. Using immunoSEQ multiplex PCR, the repertoire was profiled, and TCRdb retains in-frame clones only, with some absent. Here the sample spans about 1.1 million clones, about 84% being singletons. Sequencing was performed on memory CD4+ T cells from PBMCs. Regarding subset: CD45RA-negative fraction. These receptors all come from a man younger than 35 in good health. Some clones in this sample may be carry-over from other donors' samples.

The chain has TRBV2 and TRBJ2-4; D ambiguous. Trimming removed 8 bases at V and 0 bases at J, with 5 bases between. The V gene's germline CDR1 is SNHLY and CDR2 FYNNEI. The CDR3 has 12 residues. CDR3 in DNA: TGTGCCAGCGGGCTAGCCAAAAACATTCAGTACTTC. This translates into CASGLAKNIQYF.

The V and J genes are TRBV5-1 and TRBJ2-1; 9 bases line up with TRBD1. Germline-derived CDR1 and CDR2 are SGHRS and YFSETQ. The V gene end was trimmed by 1 base and the J gene end by 8 bases; junction bases not matched to a gene: 10. This CDR3 has 16 residues. The CDR3 DNA reads TGCGCCAGCAGCTTGAATACGGGACAGGGTTACTATGAGCAGTTCTTC. Translation gives CASSLNTGQGYYEQFF.

This clone was found many times. The rearrangement links TRBV7-2 to TRBJ2-3, with 10 positions matching TRBD2. The V and J ends lost 5 bases and 1 base, in that order; junction bases with no gene match: 12. The CDR3 has 18 amino acids. Germline CDR1 reads SGHTA; CDR2 reads FQGNSA. Here the CDR3 DNA reads TGTGCCAGCAGCCTTAGTCCCTGGACTAGCGGACGCACAGATACGCAGTATTTT. As protein: CASSLSPWTSGRTDTQYF.

The chain joins TRBV5-4 to TRBJ2-7; D may be TRBD2 (7 bases). The germline V and J ends were trimmed by 2 bases and 0 bases, with 12 bases remaining between them. Germline V gene data show CDR1 as SGHNT and CDR2 as YYREEE (reference sequence). This CDR3 is 15 amino acids long. The CDR3 is CASSLRGAFSYEQYF. The CDR3 bases are TGTGCCAGCAGCTTACGGGGGGCCTTCTCCTACGAGCAGTACTTC. The whole variable domain, filled in from reference TRBV5-4 and TRBJ2-7, reads ETGVTQSPTHLIKTRGQQVTLRCSSQSGHNTVSWYQQALGQGPQFIFQYYREEENGRGNFPPRFSGLQFPNYSSELNVNALELDDSALYLCASSLRGAFSYEQYFGPGTRLTVT.

The J gene is TRBJ2-1, the V gene TRBV18; the match to TRBD1 covers 7 bases. Trimming took 6 bases from V and 4 from J; bases not matched to a gene: 9. The CDR3 is made up of 15 amino acids. The V gene's germline CDR1 is KGHSH and CDR2 LQKENI. CDR3 DNA: TGTGCCAGCTCTGCAGGACAGGCCGTTTACAATGAGCAGTTCTTC. This gives the protein CASSAGQAVYNEQFF.

The chain is built from TRBV6-5 and TRBJ1-2, with 9 bases that match TRBD1. The CDR3 is 14 residues long. Germline CDR1 is MNHEY and CDR2 is SVGAGI. With V trimmed by 5 bases and J by 7 bases, 8 bases remained unmatched. The CDR3 here is CASSRTGTGTGYTF. CDR3 DNA sequence: TGTGCCAGCAGTAGAACCGGGACAGGGACTGGCTACACCTTC.

The chain joins TRBV7-2 to TRBJ1-2; 8 bases line up with TRBD1. Germline CDR1 is SGHTA and CDR2 is FQGNSA. V trimming: 4 bases; J trimming: 2 bases; junction bases outside the gene matches: 3. This CDR3 comprises 14 residues. The CDR3 region has the DNA TGTGCCAGCAGCTCTAGGACAGGGAACTATGGCTACACCTTC. Translated: CASSSRTGNYGYTF. The full variable domain, its missing parts supplied by reference TRBV7-2 and TRBJ1-2, is GAGVSQSPSNKVTEKGKDVELRCDPISGHTALYWYRQSLGQGLEFLIYFQGNSAPDKSGLPSDRFSAERTGGSVSTLTIQRTQQEDSAVYLCASSSRTGNYGYTFGSGTRLTVV.

V gene TRBV7-8 combines with J gene TRBJ1-1; no firm D call. V was clipped by 5 bases and J by 1 base, with 11 bases between them. Germline V CDR1 and CDR2: SGHVS, FQNEAQ. The CDR3 runs to 14 residues. The CDR3 is CASSRRVENTEAFF. In nucleotides, the CDR3 is TGTGCCAGCAGCCGACGGGTGGAGAACACTGAAGCTTTCTTT.

The genes are TRBV7-9 and TRBJ2-5; TRBD2 might be the D (7 bases). In germline, CDR1 is SEHNR, CDR2 FQNEAQ (reference sequence). The V end was cut by 5 bases, the J end by 5 bases, with 21 bases between. The CDR3 extends over 16 amino acids. The CDR3 nucleotides read TGTGCCAGCAGCCCCACGGGGGGCGGGGTTGGGGAGACCCAGTACTTC. Its translation is CASSPTGGGVGETQYF.

This chain uses TRBV6-5 with TRBJ1-2; 9 positions match TRBD1. There are 14 residues in the CDR3. The germline CDR1 and CDR2 sequences are MNHEY and SVGAGI. V trimming: 6 bases; J trimming: 8 bases; junction bases outside the gene matches: 10. CDR3 protein: CASRRGDREEGYTF. In DNA form, the CDR3 reads TGTGCCAGCAGACGGGGGGACAGGGAGGAGGGCTACACCTTC.

V gene TRBV10-2 combines with J gene TRBJ2-1, with unresolved D. V was clipped by 5 bases and J by 0 bases, with 11 bases between them. This CDR3 is built from 15 residues. The germline V gene has CDR1 WSHSY and CDR2 SAAADI. The CDR3 spells CASSLTQSSYNEQFF. Written as DNA, the CDR3 is TGCGCCAGCAGTCTTACACAAAGCTCCTACAATGAGCAGTTCTTC.

The chain is built from TRBV29-1 and TRBJ1-2; weak D call: TRBD1 (6 bases). V lost 4 bases, J lost 8 bases, and 14 bases lay in between. The CDR3 has 12 residues. Germline CDR1 reads SQVTM; CDR2 reads ANQGSEA. As DNA, the CDR3 is TGCAGCGTTGTCCCGGGGGCGGAGGGCTACACCTTC. Its translation: CSVVPGAEGYTF.

This clone appeared many times. The gene calls are TRBV19 and TRBJ1-5; the D is unclear. Germline CDR1 reads LNHDA; CDR2 reads SQIVND (reference sequence). Trimming took off 5 bases at V and 4 bases at J, with 15 bases between the two ends. The length of the CDR3 is 15 residues. CDR3: CASSATFRGNQPQHF. The CDR3 DNA sequence: TGTGCCAGTAGTGCCACATTTCGCGGAAATCAGCCCCAGCATTTT.

This clone came up once. The chain is built from TRBV5-4 and TRBJ2-2; D remains unclear. V was cut by 4 bases and J by 3 bases, with 13 bases left in between. Germline V gene data show CDR1 as SGHNT and CDR2 as YYREEE (reference sequence). This CDR3 spans 15 amino acids. The CDR3, as DNA: TGTGCCAGCAGCCCACGGTCCGGAGACACCGGGGAGCTGTTTTTT. Encoded protein: CASSPRSGDTGELFF.

About this clone itself: Additional DNA sequences in this sample encode the identical CDR3. This chain joins TRBV5-1 and TRBJ2-5; D might be TRBD2 (6 bases). CDR1 is SGHRS and CDR2 is YFSETQ in the germline V gene. Between the trimmed V and J ends, which lost 0 bases and 5 bases, there was a span of 11 bases. The CDR3 runs to 14 residues. CDR3 sequence: CASSLVSGVETQYF. The CDR3 DNA sequence: TGCGCCAGCAGCTTGGTTTCGGGAGTGGAGACCCAGTACTTC.

There are many counts of this clone. V usage is TRBV21-1 and J usage is TRBJ1-2; the D call in the table, TRBD1, was not verified against the DNA. TRBV21-1 is shown as a pseudogene. The CDR3 contains 15 residues. The CDR3 protein is CASSERHDRGPGYTF. The CDR3 nucleotides read TGTGCCAGCAGCGAAAGGCATGACAGGGGGCCTGGCTACACCTTC.

The V and J genes are TRBV28 and TRBJ2-7; unclear D gene. Per germline, CDR1 MDHEN and CDR2 SYDVKM. V lost 10 bases and J lost 3, with 16 bases in between. The CDR3 spans 13 residues. CDR3 in amino acids: CATTPGPGYEQYF. The DNA for the CDR3 is TGTGCCACTACTCCCGGCCCCGGCTACGAGCAGTACTTC.

This chain connects TRBV5-1 to TRBJ2-7; a weak D match, TRBD2 (6 bases). CDR1 is SGHRS, CDR2 YFSETQ, per germline. V was clipped by 3 bases and J by 4 bases, with 20 bases between them. The CDR3 covers 16 residues. CDR3 nucleotides: TGCGCCAGCAGCTCGGGGACTGTGGGGGATCCATACGAGCAGTACTTC. Its protein product is CASSSGTVGDPYEQYF.